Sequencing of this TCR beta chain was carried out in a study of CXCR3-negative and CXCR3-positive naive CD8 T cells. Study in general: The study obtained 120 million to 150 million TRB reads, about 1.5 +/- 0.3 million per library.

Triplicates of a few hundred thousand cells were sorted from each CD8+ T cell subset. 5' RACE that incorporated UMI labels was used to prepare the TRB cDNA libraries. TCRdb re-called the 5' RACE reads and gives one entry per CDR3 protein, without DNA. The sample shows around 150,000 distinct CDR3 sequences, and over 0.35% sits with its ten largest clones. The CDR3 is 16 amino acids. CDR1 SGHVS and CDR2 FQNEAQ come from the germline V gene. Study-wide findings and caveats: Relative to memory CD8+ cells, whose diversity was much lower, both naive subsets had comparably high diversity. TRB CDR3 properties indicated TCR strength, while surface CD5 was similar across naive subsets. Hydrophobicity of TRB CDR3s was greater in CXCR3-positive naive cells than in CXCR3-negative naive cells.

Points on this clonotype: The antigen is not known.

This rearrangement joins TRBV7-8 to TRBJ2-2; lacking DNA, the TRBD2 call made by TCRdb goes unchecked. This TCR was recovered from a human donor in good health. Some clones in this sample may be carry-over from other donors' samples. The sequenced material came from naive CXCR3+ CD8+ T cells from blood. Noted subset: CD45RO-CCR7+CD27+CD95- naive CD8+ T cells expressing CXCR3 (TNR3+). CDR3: CASSLVAGEPTGELFF.